This is a list of T cell receptor beta chains from one sample in a study of Ad26.COV2.S vaccination and SARS-CoV-2 variants. TCRdb's copy holds only in-frame clones and misses some; the assay was immunoSEQ multiplex PCR. This sample has about 320,000 clones, with 90% found just once. Sequences were derived from peripheral blood, sampled in a trial of Ad26.COV2.S vaccine versus placebo. These receptors originate from a person between 18 and 59 years old who received the Ad26.COV2.S COVID-19 vaccine or a placebo. The CDR3 runs from the conserved cysteine through the conserved F or W. A D gene is named only where the DNA matches it firmly. Clone size is given for some rows only: seen once, a few or many times, or a class if the clone is expanded.

J: TRBJ1-2; D: TRBD1; V: TRBV4-2; size: -; DNA: TGTGCCAGCAGCCAGACAGGGACCGGAGTTAGGTATCGCTACACCTTC; CDR3: CASSQTGTGVRYRYTF
J: TRBJ2-2; D: -; V: TRBV2; size: -; DNA: TGTGCCAGCAGTGTCCCATATATACAGGGCTCCCAGGACTACACCGGGGAGCTGTTTTTT; CDR3: CASSVPYIQGSQDYTGELFF
J: TRBJ2-1; D: -; V: TRBV5-4; size: -; DNA: TGTGCCAGCCGCGGTTCTTCCTACAATGAGCAGTTCTTC; CDR3: CASRGSSYNEQFF
J: TRBJ1-1; D: -; V: TRBV19; size: -; DNA: TGTGCCAGTAGCCTGGACTCGAACACTGAAGCTTTCTTT; CDR3: CASSLDSNTEAFF
J: TRBJ1-1; D: -; V: TRBV2; size: -; DNA: TGTGCCAGCACTTCTCGGAACCTCAGGAACCGGATGAACACTGAAGCTTTCTTT; CDR3: CASTSRNLRNRMNTEAFF
J: TRBJ1-4; D: -; V: TRBV4-2; size: -; DNA: TGTGCCAGCAGCCAAACCCTAGAACGAACAATGGGTGAAAAACTGTTTTTT; CDR3: CASSQTLERTMGEKLFF
J: TRBJ1-3; D: -; V: TRBV7-3; size: -; DNA: TGTGCCAGCAGCTTATTTGGGGCCCCTCTCTCTGGAAACACCATATATTTT; CDR3: CASSLFGAPLSGNTIYF
J: TRBJ2-3; D: -; V: TRBV7-9; size: -; DNA: TGTGCCAGCAGCTCCCAGAATCAGAGTCCAGATACGCAGTATTTT; CDR3: CASSSQNQSPDTQYF
J: TRBJ1-1; D: TRBD1; V: TRBV7-2; size: -; DNA: TGTGCCAGCAGCCCGACAGGGGGGGTCACTGAAGCTTTCTTT; CDR3: CASSPTGGVTEAFF
J: TRBJ1-4; D: -; V: TRBV5-6; size: -; DNA: TGTGCCAGCAGCTTGAATCAGGGAAAGGAAAAACTGTTTTTT; CDR3: CASSLNQGKEKLFF
J: TRBJ2-1; D: TRBD2; V: TRBV18; size: -; DNA: TGTGCCAGCGGGACTAGCGTCAACAATGAGCAGTTCTTC; CDR3: CASGTSVNNEQFF
J: TRBJ1-1; D: TRBD1; V: TRBV19; size: -; DNA: TGTGCCAGTAGTATACAGGGGGCGCTCTACACTGAAGCTTTCTTT; CDR3: CASSIQGALYTEAFF
J: TRBJ2-3; D: -; V: TRBV5-1; size: -; DNA: TGCGCCAGCAGCTTCGACTCGGGAGATACGCAGTATTTT; CDR3: CASSFDSGDTQYF
J: TRBJ2-1; D: -; V: TRBV27; size: -; DNA: TGTGCCAGCAGTTTACAGCAACATCGTTACAATGAGCAGTTCTTC; CDR3: CASSLQQHRYNEQFF
J: TRBJ1-4; D: -; V: TRBV29-1; size: once; DNA: TGCAGCGTTGAAGCTGGGGCCAACTTCGAACTGTTTTTT; CDR3: CSVEAGANFELFF
J: TRBJ1-1; D: -; V: TRBV4-2; size: -; DNA: TGTGCCAGCAGCCCTAAGAAGGATTTTTGGGACACTGAAGCTTTCTTT; CDR3: CASSPKKDFWDTEAFF
J: TRBJ2-1; D: -; V: TRBV20-1; size: -; DNA: TGCAGTGCTTCGTACAATGAGCAGTTCTTC; CDR3: CSASYNEQFF
J: TRBJ2-3; D: TRBD1; V: TRBV5-1; size: -; DNA: TGCGCCAGCAGCTCGGGACAGGGGGCTTTAGATACGCAGTATTTT; CDR3: CASSSGQGALDTQYF
J: TRBJ2-1; D: TRBD2; V: TRBV9; size: -; DNA: TGTGCCAGCACCCTAGGACTAGCGGGAGGGAATGAGCAGTTCTTC; CDR3: CASTLGLAGGNEQFF
J: TRBJ2-3; D: -; V: TRBV6-2/TRBV6-3; size: -; DNA: TGTGCCAGCAGGCCTATCAAGGGCACAGATACGCAGTATTTT; CDR3: CASRPIKGTDTQYF
J: TRBJ2-1; D: -; V: TRBV24-1; size: -; DNA: TGTGCCACCAGTGACGCCGGGATCCCGAACAATGAGCAGTTCTTC; CDR3: CATSDAGIPNNEQFF
J: TRBJ2-3; D: TRBD2; V: TRBV29-1; size: -; DNA: TGCAGCGTTATCTCGCGAACTAGCGGCAGCACAGATACGCAGTATTTT; CDR3: CSVISRTSGSTDTQYF
J: TRBJ1-2; D: -; V: TRBV7-9; size: few; DNA: TGTGCCAGCAGCTTAGACCTAACCCGGGACAAAAACTATGGCTACACCTTC; CDR3: CASSLDLTRDKNYGYTF
J: TRBJ1-2; D: -; V: TRBV6-5; size: -; DNA: TGTGCCAGCAGTCTTGATTCCTTCTATGGCTACACCTTC; CDR3: CASSLDSFYGYTF
J: TRBJ1-4; D: -; V: TRBV27; size: -; DNA: TGTGCCAGCCGGACGGGGGGCCTTTGGGAAAAACTGTTTTTT; CDR3: CASRTGGLWEKLFF
J: TRBJ1-2; D: -; V: TRBV14; size: -; DNA: TGTGCCAGCAGCCAGCTAGGGACCGAGTATGGCTACACCTTC; CDR3: CASSQLGTEYGYTF
J: TRBJ2-1; D: -; V: TRBV7-9; size: -; DNA: TGTGCCAGCAGCCCCGGACTGGGTCGAGACAATGAGCAGTTCTTC; CDR3: CASSPGLGRDNEQFF
J: TRBJ2-2; D: -; V: TRBV7-3; size: -; DNA: TGTGCCAGCATGAGGTTCGGGACACCCGGGGAGCTGTTTTTT; CDR3: CASMRFGTPGELFF
J: TRBJ2-7; D: TRBD2; V: TRBV7-9; size: -; DNA: TGTGCCAGCACCAATACTCGGGGGGACTACGAGCAGTACTTC; CDR3: CASTNTRGDYEQYF
J: TRBJ2-7; D: -; V: TRBV14; size: once; DNA: TGTGCCAGCAGCCAAGTGGGACCCTACTACGAGCAGTACTTC; CDR3: CASSQVGPYYEQYF
J: TRBJ2-5; D: -; V: TRBV7-6; size: -; DNA: TGTGCCAGCAGCTTCGGGACTGTTAGACAAGAGACCCAGTACTTC; CDR3: CASSFGTVRQETQYF
J: TRBJ2-7; D: TRBD1; V: TRBV2; size: once; DNA: TGTGCCAGCAGTGTAGATACAGGGGGCAGTCAGTACTTC; CDR3: CASSVDTGGSQYF
J: TRBJ1-2; D: TRBD1; V: TRBV19; size: -; DNA: TGTGCCAGTAGTAAACCGGGACAGGCAAACTATGGCTACACCTTC; CDR3: CASSKPGQANYGYTF
J: TRBJ1-2; D: -; V: TRBV18; size: -; DNA: TGTGCCAGCTCACCAAATCCGGGGCGGTTTGGAGGCTACACCTTC; CDR3: CASSPNPGRFGGYTF
J: TRBJ2-7; D: -; V: TRBV4-1; size: -; DNA: TGCGCCAGCAGCCAAGGTTCTGGGCAGGCGAACTACGAGCAGTACTTC; CDR3: CASSQGSGQANYEQYF
J: TRBJ1-2; D: TRBD1; V: TRBV15; size: -; DNA: TGTGCCACCAGCAGAGAAAGGGACAGCCTGATAGGCGGGAACTATGGCTACACCTTC; CDR3: CATSRERDSLIGGNYGYTF
J: TRBJ1-1; D: -; V: TRBV27; size: -; DNA: TGTGCCAGCAAACGACCCGAGCTGAACACTGAAGCTTTCTTT; CDR3: CASKRPELNTEAFF
J: TRBJ2-3; D: TRBD1; V: TRBV6-1; size: -; DNA: TGTGCCAGCAGTGACAGGGGGCAGACAGATACGCAGTATTTT; CDR3: CASSDRGQTDTQYF
J: TRBJ2-7; D: -; V: TRBV7-2; size: -; DNA: TGTGCCAGCAGCTTAGGAGACCCTGGGACCTACGAGCAGTACTTC; CDR3: CASSLGDPGTYEQYF
J: TRBJ2-3; D: -; V: TRBV7-2; size: -; DNA: TGTGCCAGCAGCTTACCGTTGGCCTACACAGATACGCAGTATTTT; CDR3: CASSLPLAYTDTQYF
J: TRBJ1-6; D: -; V: TRBV6-5; size: -; DNA: TGTGCCAGCAGCCGAAATGACAGGCGGGGGTCACCCCTCCACTTT; CDR3: CASSRNDRRGSPLHF
J: TRBJ2-2; D: -; V: TRBV2; size: -; DNA: TGTGCCAGCAGAGGTGGAGCATCGAACACCGGGGAGCTGTTTTTT; CDR3: CASRGGASNTGELFF
J: TRBJ2-2; D: TRBD1; V: TRBV6-5; size: -; DNA: TGTGCCAGCACGTTCAGGGGGCCCAACACCGGGGAGCTGTTTTTT; CDR3: CASTFRGPNTGELFF
J: TRBJ2-1; D: TRBD2; V: TRBV7-3; size: -; DNA: TGTGCCAGCAGCTTAACTAGCGGGGGCTCCTACAATGAGCAGTTCTTC; CDR3: CASSLTSGGSYNEQFF
J: TRBJ2-3; D: -; V: TRBV27; size: -; DNA: TGTGCCAGCAGTCTAGACCCCTCTTTAGTGGCGCTTCGCCCTCGGGATACGCAGTATTTT; CDR3: CASSLDPSLVALRPRDTQYF
J: TRBJ1-1; D: -; V: TRBV4-1; size: -; DNA: TGCGCCAGCAGTAGACGGACAGACAACACTGAAGCTTTCTTT; CDR3: CASSRRTDNTEAFF
J: TRBJ1-1; D: -; V: TRBV28; size: -; DNA: TGTGCCAGCAGTTTATTAACCCTGAACACTGAAGCTTTCTTT; CDR3: CASSLLTLNTEAFF
J: TRBJ1-1; D: -; V: TRBV7-2; size: once; DNA: TGTGCCAGCAGCTACCTGGGGGGGGGACTGAACACTGAAGCTTTCTTT; CDR3: CASSYLGGGLNTEAFF
J: TRBJ2-1; D: TRBD2; V: TRBV28; size: -; DNA: TGTGCCAGCAGTCTTACCGCCGGGACTAGCGGGAGTAGTAAGACCTACAATGAGCAGTTCTTC; CDR3: CASSLTAGTSGSSKTYNEQFF
J: TRBJ2-2; D: -; V: TRBV3-1/TRBV3-2; size: -; DNA: TGTGCCAGCAGCCAAGAAGGGGCCGGGGAGCTGTTTTTT; CDR3: CASSQEGAGELFF
J: TRBJ1-5; D: -; V: TRBV19; size: -; DNA: TGTGCCAGTAGAGATAGCAATCAGCCCCAGCATTTT; CDR3: CASRDSNQPQHF
J: TRBJ1-4; D: -; V: TRBV15; size: once; DNA: TGTGCCACCAGCAGAGATAGGACACGTAATGAAAAACTGTTTTTT; CDR3: CATSRDRTRNEKLFF